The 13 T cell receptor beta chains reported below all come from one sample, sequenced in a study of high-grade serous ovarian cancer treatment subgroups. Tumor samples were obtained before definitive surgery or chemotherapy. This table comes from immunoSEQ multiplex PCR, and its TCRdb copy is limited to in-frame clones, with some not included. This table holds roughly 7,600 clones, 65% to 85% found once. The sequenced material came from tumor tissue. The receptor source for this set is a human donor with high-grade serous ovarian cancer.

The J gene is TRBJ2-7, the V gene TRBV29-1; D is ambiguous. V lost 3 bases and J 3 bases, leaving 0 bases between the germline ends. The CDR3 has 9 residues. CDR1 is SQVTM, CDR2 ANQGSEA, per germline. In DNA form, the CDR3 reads TGCAGCGTTGACTACGAGCAGTACTTC. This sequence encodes CSVDYEQYF.

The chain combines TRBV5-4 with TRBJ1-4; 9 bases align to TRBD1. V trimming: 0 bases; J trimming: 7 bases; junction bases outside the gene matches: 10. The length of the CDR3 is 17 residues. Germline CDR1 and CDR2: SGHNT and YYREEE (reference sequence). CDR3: CASSLGGPGQGREKLFF. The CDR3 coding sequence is TGTGCCAGCAGCTTGGGGGGGCCGGGACAGGGCCGTGAAAAACTGTTTTTT.

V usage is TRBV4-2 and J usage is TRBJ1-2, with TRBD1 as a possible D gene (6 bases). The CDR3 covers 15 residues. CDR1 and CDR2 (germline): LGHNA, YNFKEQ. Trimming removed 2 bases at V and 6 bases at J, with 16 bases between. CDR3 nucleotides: TGTGCCAGCAGCCAAAACCCAGGGGATATTCATGGCTACACCTTC. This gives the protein CASSQNPGDIHGYTF.

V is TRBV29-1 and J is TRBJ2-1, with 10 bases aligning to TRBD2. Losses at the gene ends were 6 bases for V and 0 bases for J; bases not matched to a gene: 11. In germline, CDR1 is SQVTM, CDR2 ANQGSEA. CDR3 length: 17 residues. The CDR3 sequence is CSVSPPAGGPSYNEQFF. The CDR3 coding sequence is TGCAGCGTATCTCCACCAGCGGGAGGGCCCTCCTACAATGAGCAGTTCTTC.

CDR3 DNA: TGTGCCAGCAGCTCCCCGGACAGGGGTTACAATGAGCAGTTCTTC. Protein sequence: CASSSPDRGYNEQFF. The genes are TRBV9 and TRBJ2-1; 9 nucleotides line up with TRBD1. Germline CDR1 is SGDLS and CDR2 is YYNGEE. This CDR3 spans 15 amino acids. The V gene end was trimmed by 4 bases and the J gene end by 4 bases; junction bases not matched to a gene: 6. Looking up the rest from reference TRBV9 and TRBJ2-1 gives the full variable domain: DSGVTQTPKHLITATGQRVTLRCSPRSGDLSVYWYQQSLDQGLQFLIQYYNGEERAKGNILERFSAQQFPDLHSELNLSSLELGDSALYFCASSSPDRGYNEQFFGPGTRLTVL.

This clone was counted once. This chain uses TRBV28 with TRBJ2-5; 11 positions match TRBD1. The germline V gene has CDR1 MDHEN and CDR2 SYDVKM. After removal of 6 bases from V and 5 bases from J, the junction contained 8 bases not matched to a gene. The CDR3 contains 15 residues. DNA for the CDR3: TGTGCCAGCAGAGCCCCGGGACAGGGGGGCGAGACCCAGTACTTC. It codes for CASRAPGQGGETQYF.

This CDR3 reads CASSLAGLTGELFF. CDR3 DNA: TGTGCCAGCAGTTTAGCGGGCCTAACCGGGGAGCTGTTTTTT. The chain joins TRBV28 to TRBJ2-2, with a tentative D call TRBD2 (5 bases). The germline V gene has CDR1 MDHEN and CDR2 SYDVKM. Deletions cut 2 bases from V and 5 bases from J, with 9 bases between. This CDR3 spans 14 amino acids. The entire variable domain, with the rest obtained from reference TRBV28 and TRBJ2-2, is as follows: DVKVTQSSRYLVKRTGEKVFLECVQDMDHENMFWYRQDPGLGLRLIYFSYDVKMKEKGDIPEGYSVSREKKERFSLILESASTNQTSMYLCASSLAGLTGELFFGEGSRLTVL.

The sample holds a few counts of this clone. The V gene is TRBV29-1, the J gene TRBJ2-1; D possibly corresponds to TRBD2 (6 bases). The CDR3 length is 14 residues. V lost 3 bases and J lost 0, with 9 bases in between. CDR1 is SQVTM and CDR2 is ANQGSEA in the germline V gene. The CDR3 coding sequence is TGCAGCGTTGATAGCGGACCCTCCTACAATGAGCAGTTCTTC. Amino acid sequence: CSVDSGPSYNEQFF.

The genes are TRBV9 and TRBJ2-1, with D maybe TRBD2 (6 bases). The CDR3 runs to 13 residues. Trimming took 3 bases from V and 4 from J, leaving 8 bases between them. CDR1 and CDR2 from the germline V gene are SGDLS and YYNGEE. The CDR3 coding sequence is TGTGCCAGCAGCGCGACTAGTTACAATGAGCAGTTCTTC. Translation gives CASSATSYNEQFF.

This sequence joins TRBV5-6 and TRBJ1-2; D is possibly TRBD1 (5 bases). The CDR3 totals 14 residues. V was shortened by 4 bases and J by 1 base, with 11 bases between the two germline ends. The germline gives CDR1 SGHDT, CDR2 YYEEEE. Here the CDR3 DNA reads TGTGCCAGCAGCGGAGGGACGGGTAACTATGGCTACACCTTC. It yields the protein CASSGGTGNYGYTF.

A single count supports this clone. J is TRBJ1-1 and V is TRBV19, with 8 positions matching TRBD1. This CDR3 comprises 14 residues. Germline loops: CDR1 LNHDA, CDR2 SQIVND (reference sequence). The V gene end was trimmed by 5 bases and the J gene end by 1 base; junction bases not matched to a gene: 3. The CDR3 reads CASSPGTGNTEAFF. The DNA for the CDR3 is TGTGCCAGTAGTCCAGGGACAGGGAACACTGAAGCTTTCTTT.

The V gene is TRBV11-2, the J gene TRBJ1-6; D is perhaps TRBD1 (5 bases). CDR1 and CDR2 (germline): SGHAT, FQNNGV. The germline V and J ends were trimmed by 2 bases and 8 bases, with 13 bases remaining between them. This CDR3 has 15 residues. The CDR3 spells CASSLSGFLDSPLHF. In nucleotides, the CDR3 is TGTGCCAGCAGCTTATCAGGGTTTTTGGATTCACCCCTCCACTTT.

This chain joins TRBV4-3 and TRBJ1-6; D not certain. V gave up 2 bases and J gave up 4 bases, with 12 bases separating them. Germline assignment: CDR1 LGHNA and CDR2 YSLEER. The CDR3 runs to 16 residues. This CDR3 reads CASSQIRQGYNSPLHF. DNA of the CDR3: TGCGCCAGCAGCCAAATAAGACAAGGGTATAATTCACCCCTCCACTTT.